These T cell receptor delta chains were read from a single sample in a study of Vδ1+ human thymocytes. TCRdb redid the clone calls on the multiplex PCR reads with CATT. The sample yields some 54,000 delta-chain clones, around 15% seen once. Sequencing was carried out using Vdelta1+ gamma-delta thymocytes from the thymus. The receptors were gathered from a boy less than two years old who had congenital heart surgery. Both conserved end residues are part of each CDR3. D genes are given only for firm matches. Size is omitted from some rows. Given values are once, few, many or a class for expanded clones.

j_gene,abundance,d_gene,v_gene,CDR3nt,CDR3aa
TRDJ1,.,.,TRAV29/DV5,TGTGCAGCGAGCGCGAACGTTCCTACACTCTTTGGAGGGATACAACTCATCTTT,CAASANVPTLFGGIQLIF
TRDJ1,few,TRDD3,TRDV1,TGTGCTCTTGGGGGACCTCCGGCCTCCCCTCGGGACTGGGGGATACCGGAATTCGATAAACTCATCTTT,CALGGPPASPRDWGIPEFDKLIF
TRDJ1,few,TRDD3,TRDV1,TGTGCTCTTGGGGAACGTCATCCTTCTCCACTGGGGCCGGCCGATAAACTCATCTTT,CALGERHPSPLGPADKLIF
TRDJ1,.,TRDD3,TRDV1,TGTGCTCTTGGGGAACTCGAAACCGATGGGCACTGGGGGATATCTGGTAAACTCATCTTT,CALGELETDGHWGISGKLIF
TRDJ1,.,TRDD3,TRDV1,TGTGCTCTTGGGGAGACCCCCCTAGAACTGGGGGATACTACCGATAAACTCATCTTT,CALGETPLELGDTTDKLIF
TRDJ1,.,TRDD2,TRDV1,TGTGCTCTCGCCCAGCTTCCTACGCCTACTGATAAACTCATCTTT,CALAQLPTPTDKLIF
TRDJ1,.,TRDD3,TRDV1,TGTGCTCTTGGGGACAGTACTGGGGGTCACACCGATAAACTCATCTTT,CALGDSTGGHTDKLIF
TRDJ1,.,TRDD3,TRDV1,TGTGCTCTTGGGGAACTGCCCTACCGGGGGATGAGCGATAAACTCATCTTT,CALGELPYRGMSDKLIF
TRDJ1,.,.,TRDV1,TGTGCTCTTGGGGAACATTCCTACGTAGATGGGGGATTAACGACCGATAAACTCATCTTT,CALGEHSYVDGGLTTDKLIF
TRDJ1,.,.,TRDV1,TGTGCTCTTGGGGGATACGCCCTTTGTTTCACCGATAAACTCATCTTT,CALGGYALCFTDKLIF
TRDJ1,.,.,TRDV1,TGTGCTCTTGGGAAGCGCCTTCCCCTAAACCCCACCGATAAACTCATCTTT,CALGKRLPLNPTDKLIF
TRDJ1,few,TRDD3,TRDV1,TGTGCTCTTGGGGAACTGATCTCCCCGACTGGGGAGGCCACCGATAAACTCATCTTT,CALGELISPTGEATDKLIF
TRDJ1,.,.,TRDV1,TGTGCTCTTGGGGAACTAGCCTCGGCTCCTAAGGATAAGGCCGGAGTTCTCATCTTT,CALGELASAPKDKAGVLIF
TRDJ1,.,TRDD3,TRDV1,TGTGCTCTTGGGGCACTTCCTGGGGGATACGGCACCGATAAACTCATCTTT,CALGALPGGYGTDKLIF
TRDJ1,.,.,TRDV1,TGTGCTCTTGGGGAACTAATCAGCGGGGCCCGATTCGATAAACTCATCTTT,CALGELISGARFDKLIF
TRDJ1,.,TRDD3,TRDV1,TGTGCTCTTGGGCTACGGACTGGGGGGTCCTATAAACTCATCTTT,CALGLRTGGSYKLIF
TRDJ1,.,TRDD3,TRDV1,TGTGCTCTTGGGGAACCCCAACTGGGGGATAGCCGGCGGTCAGATAAACTCATCTTT,CALGEPQLGDSRRSDKLIF
TRDJ1,few,TRDD2,TRDV1,TGTGCTCTTGGGGAACGACCCTTCCTTCCTACGGGATACTTCGATAAACTCATCTTT,CALGERPFLPTGYFDKLIF
TRDJ1,few,TRDD3,TRDV1,TGTGCTCTTGGGGGGGAACTGGGGGATACGCCCCAGTACACCGATAAACTCATCTTT,CALGGELGDTPQYTDKLIF
TRDJ1,few,TRDD3,TRDV1,TGTGCTCTTGGGGAACTCCCTGGAAGGTACTGGGGGATTTTTGACCTCACCGATAAACTCATCTTT,CALGELPGRYWGIFDLTDKLIF
TRDJ1,few,TRDD3,TRDV1,TGTGCTCTTGAGGTCCCCTTCTGGGGGATAACCGATAAACTCATCTTT,CALEVPFWGITDKLIF
TRDJ1,.,.,TRDV1,TGTGCTCTTGGGGAACGAGTCCCCTCCTACGAGTTGGGGGAACACACCGATAAACTCATCTTT,CALGERVPSYELGEHTDKLIF
TRDJ1,.,.,TRDV1,TGTGCTCTTGGGGAAAGTTCCGGGCGATACCACACCGATAAACTCATCTTT,CALGESSGRYHTDKLIF
TRDJ1,few,.,TRDV1,TGTGCTCTTGGGGCAACCTCTACTTGTGACCCCGATAAACTCATCTTT,CALGATSTCDPDKLIF
TRDJ1,.,TRDD3,TRDV1,TGTGCTCTTGGGGAAGACTTACTGGGGGATTACACCGATAAACTCATCTTT,CALGEDLLGDYTDKLIF
TRDJ1,.,TRDD3,TRDV1,TGTGCTCTTGGGGGTCCTAGCTGGGGGCTCACCGATAAACTCATCTTT,CALGGPSWGLTDKLIF
TRDJ1,.,TRDD3,TRDV1,TGTGCTCTTGGGGTTCAACCTCCCTCCTGTACTGGGGGATACGCGTATACCACCGATAAACTCATCTTT,CALGVQPPSCTGGYAYTTDKLIF
TRDJ1,.,TRDD3,TRDV1,TGTGCTCTTGGGGATCCTCTACGGTTCTGGGGGATACTGTACACCGATAAACTCATCTTT,CALGDPLRFWGILYTDKLIF
TRDJ1,.,TRDD2,TRDV1,TGTGCTCTTGGGGATCTGGCCTTCCTACTCCCTACTGGAGGCCATAAACTCATCTTT,CALGDLAFLLPTGGHKLIF
TRDJ1,few,.,TRDV2,TGCGCCTGTGAAAGGGCATCCTGGGCGATATTATACACCGATAAACTCATCTTT,CACERASWAILYTDKLIF
TRDJ1,few,TRDD3,TRDV1,TGTGCTCTTGGGGAACTTCACTGGGGGCTCCTGTACACCGATAAACTCATCTTT,CALGELHWGLLYTDKLIF
TRDJ1,.,TRDD2,TRDV1,TGTGCTCTTGGGGTCTCTTCCTACTGGGTCCCTTACACCGATAAACTCATCTTT,CALGVSSYWVPYTDKLIF
TRDJ1,.,.,TRDV1,TGTGCTCTTGGGGAACTTAACCCCCACTTCATACCGGGGAAGGGGACCGATAAACTCATCTTT,CALGELNPHFIPGKGTDKLIF
TRDJ1,.,.,TRDV1,TGTGCTCTTGGAGCTGGTGGGTGGGGGTTCCAATACACCGATAAACTCATCTTT,CALGAGGWGFQYTDKLIF
TRDJ1,few,TRDD3,TRDV1,TGTGCTCTTGGGGAACTGCTGGGGGACACCGATAAACTCATCTTT,CALGELLGDTDKLIF
TRDJ1,.,TRDD3,TRDV1,TGTGCTCTTGGGGAACGCCGATTCCGTATCTGGGGGGACACCGATAAACTCATCTTT,CALGERRFRIWGDTDKLIF
TRDJ1,.,.,TRDV1,TGTGCTCTTGGGGAACACCCCATCTCCCTGGCCGATAAACTCATCTTT,CALGEHPISLADKLIF
TRDJ1,.,TRDD3,TRDV1,TGTGCTCTTGGGGTCAAACTGGGGCTACGGCTGGGGGAAAGCACCGATAAACTCATCTTT,CALGVKLGLRLGESTDKLIF
TRDJ1,few,.,TRDV1,TGTGCTCTTGGGGAGATGTTTCCCATGTACTTGGGGAAGACGTCCGATAAACTCATCTTT,CALGEMFPMYLGKTSDKLIF
TRDJ1,.,TRDD3,TRDV3,TGTGCCTCGTGGAGGCCTTACTGGGGGCCACCTAAACTCATCTTT,CASWRPYWGPPKLIF
TRDJ1,few,TRDD3,TRDV1,TGTGCTCTTGGGGAACGTACTCTCCTAACTGGGGATGCCGATAAACTCATCTTT,CALGERTLLTGDADKLIF
TRDJ1,.,TRDD3,TRDV1,TGTGCTCTTGGGGAACGAGCCCACCAAGTAAATACTGGGGGTCGATACACCGATAAACTCATCTTT,CALGERAHQVNTGGRYTDKLIF
TRDJ1,few,TRDD3,TRDV1,TGTGCTCTTGGGGAACTATCTTGGCTCCACCCAACACGTACTGGGGGACCCGAGACCGATAAACTCATCTTT,CALGELSWLHPTRTGGPETDKLIF
TRDJ1,.,TRDD3,TRDV1,TGTGCTCTTGGGGAACTAGGAGGGACCTACTGGGGGATACGCAGCGATAAACTCATCTTT,CALGELGGTYWGIRSDKLIF
TRDJ1,few,.,TRDV1,TGTGCTCTTGGGGATCGGCCGTTCCTAAAGCGTCACCTACCTATTAGGTACACCGATAAACTCATCTTT,CALGDRPFLKRHLPIRYTDKLIF
TRDJ1,once,.,TRDV1,TGTGCTCTTGGGGAACTCTCTCTCTGGACAGCCTTCCCCGGTCCTACTGGGTACACCGATAAACTCATCTTT,CALGELSLWTAFPGPTGYTDKLIF
TRDJ1,few,.,TRDV1,TGTGCTCTTGGGGAAACCGGGGCTTACACCGATAAACTCATCTTT,CALGETGAYTDKLIF
TRDJ1,.,TRDD3,TRDV3,TGTGCCTTCTTACTGGGGGACCCTTACACCGATAAACTCATCTTT,CAFLLGDPYTDKLIF
TRDJ1,few,TRDD3,TRDV1,TGTGCTCTAGGGGAACCCCGCCTACTTACTACTGGGGGATACACCGATAAACTCATCTTT,CALGEPRLLTTGGYTDKLIF
TRDJ1,many,TRDD3,TRDV2,TGTGCCTGTGACACCGTCCTGGGGGATACCCCGTACACCGATAAACTCATCTTT,CACDTVLGDTPYTDKLIF
TRDJ1,.,TRDD2,TRDV1,TGTGCTCTTGGGGAACTCCTTCCTATGAACTACTGGCGGAACACCGATAAACTCATCTTT,CALGELLPMNYWRNTDKLIF
TRDJ1,.,.,TRDV2,TGTGCCTGTGCAAGGAAGTGGTCCTACGTTCAGGGGACCACCGATAAACTCATCTTT,CACARKWSYVQGTTDKLIF
TRDJ1,.,.,TRDV1,TGTGCTCTTGGGGAACGGGGATGGGTTTCCCCCCGTTTGAGGGGACTCTCCACGTACACCGATAAACTCATCTTT,CALGERGWVSPRLRGLSTYTDKLIF